This is a list of T cell receptor beta chains from one sample in a study of prognosis after radiotherapy for stage I lung cancer. One entry per CDR3 protein, called by TCRdb with MiXCR from the multiplex PCR reads. Of about 26,000 distinct CDR3 sequences listed, roughly two fifths were seen once; the top ten hold about 30%. The sample in question was PBMCs, obtained before or after stereotactic body radiation therapy (not recorded which). These receptors originate from a donor at least 50 years old with non-small cell lung cancer. CDR3s include the opening cysteine and the closing phenylalanine or tryptophan. A D gene is named only where the DNA matches it firmly. Clone size is stated in some rows and not others, as once, few, many or a class when expanded.

>TRBJ1-3|TRBV6-2/TRBV6-3|-|-
TGTGCCAGCAGTTACTCAGGGGCAACTCGTTATAAATATGGAAACACCATATATTTT
CASSYSGATRYKYGNTIYF
>TRBJ2-7|TRBV6-5|TRBD1|once
TGTGCCAGCAGTTATTCAACAACGGGACAGGGAACCTACGAGCAGTACTTC
CASSYSTTGQGTYEQYF
>TRBJ2-6|TRBV5-1|-|many
TGCGCCAGCAGCTTTTCTCTTGGGGGCTCTGGGGCCAACGTCCTGACTTTC
CASSFSLGGSGANVLTF
>TRBJ2-3|TRBV13|-|-
TGTGCCAGCAGCTTGGCGGTCCTAGGCACAGATACGCAGTATTTT
CASSLAVLGTDTQYF
>TRBJ2-7|TRBV7-2|-|many
TGTGCCAGCAGCCGAAACCGGGACCCGACCTACGAGCAGTACTTC
CASSRNRDPTYEQYF
>TRBJ2-5|TRBV3-1|-|many
TGTGCCAGCAGCCAAGATGCCTGGCGGGGCTCAGGAGAGACCCAGTACTTC
CASSQDAWRGSGETQYF
>TRBJ2-5|TRBV9|-|many
TGTGCCAGCAGCGTAGCTGGGACCCCCGAGGGGACCCAGTACTTC
CASSVAGTPEGTQYF
>TRBJ2-7|TRBV24-1|-|many
TGTGCCACCAGTGATTTGGGGGGTTCCTACGAGCAGTACTTC
CATSDLGGSYEQYF
>TRBJ1-1|TRBV5-1|-|-
TGCGCCAGCAGCTTGTGGGGGTACACTGAAGCTTTCTTT
CASSLWGYTEAFF
>TRBJ1-2|TRBV27|-|many
TGTGCCAGCAGTTCCCTGAGGGACTATGGCTACACCTTC
CASSSLRDYGYTF
>TRBJ1-1|TRBV25-1|-|-
TGTGCCAGCAGTGATTGGCGCTCGAACACTGAACCTTTCTTT
CASSDWRSNTEPFF
>TRBJ1-6|TRBV6-1|-|-
TGTGCCAGCTCCCCCCGGCCCGCGGAAGGGGGTTCGCCCCTCCACTTT
CASSPRPAEGGSPLHF
>TRBJ2-6|TRBV6-2/TRBV6-3|-|few
TGTGCCAGCAGTTCCAGGTCGGTAGGTGCCAACGTCCTGACTTTC
CASSSRSVGANVLTF
>TRBJ1-5|TRBV5-1|-|medium-sized
TGCGCCAGCAGCACTTCTCCGGGGGCAGGTCAGCCCCAGCATTTT
CASSTSPGAGQPQHF
>TRBJ1-2|TRBV4-3|TRBD1|many
TGCGCCAGCAAGCCGGCGGACAGGAGCTATGGCTACACCTTC
CASKPADRSYGYTF
>TRBJ2-2|TRBV11-3|-|-
TGTGCCAGCAGCTTTCACACCGGGGAGCTGTTTTTT
CASSFHTGELFF
>TRBJ1-6|TRBV6-1|-|once
TGTGCCAGCAGTGAAGGGCCAGGGAGGTCACCCCTCCACTTT
CASSEGPGRSPLHF
>TRBJ1-5|TRBV4-3|-|many
TGCGCCAGCAGCCAAGATCGGGGGCAGCCCCAGCATTTT
CASSQDRGQPQHF
>TRBJ2-1|TRBV19|-|-
TGTGCCAGTAGTATCATCGTTTCTGACAATGGGCAGTTCTTC
CASSIIVSDNGQFF
>TRBJ2-1|TRBV5-5|TRBD1|many
TGTGCCAGCAGCCCGACAGGGCGAGGCGGATTAGGGGAGCAGTTCTTC
CASSPTGRGGLGEQFF